This T cell receptor (beta chain) was retrieved from a study of blood T cell repertoires in COVID-19. This CDR3 comprises 13 residues. The V end lost 3 bases, the J end lost 5 bases, and 11 bases lay between the germline ends. Measured with immunoSEQ multiplex PCR; TCRdb has only the in-frame clones, and not every one. The sample lists approximately 150,000 clones, about nine tenths occurring once. The sequenced sample was peripheral blood. This TCR was sampled from a man between 45 and 60 years old who had recovered from COVID-19. This rearrangement joins TRBV12-3 or TRBV12-4 to TRBJ2-7; D possibly corresponds to TRBD1 (5 bases). The CDR3 loop reads CASSFAGLNEQYF. DNA of the CDR3: TGTGCCAGCAGTTTTGCAGGGTTGAACGAGCAGTACTTC.